This T cell receptor (beta chain) was obtained from a study of identical twins. Germline V CDR1 and CDR2: LGHDT, YNNKEL (reference sequence). The V and J ends lost 1 base and 6 bases respectively, with 10 bases between them. This CDR3 has 13 residues. Study observations and caveats: The same donors were not followed; conclusions instead depended on cross-sectional statistical analysis. A lower insertion count was a feature of abundant cord blood beta clonotypes, with no such feature in memory repertoires.

TCRdb re-derived calls from the 5' RACE reads in MiXCR, one entry per CDR3 protein. The sample yields fewer than 450,000 distinct CDR3 sequences, approximately 10% seen once. This clonotype has ten or more counts. Its antigen is undetermined. The rearrangement joins TRBV3-1 to TRBJ2-7; D is unresolved. The sample was naive T cells sorted from blood. This clonotype originated in a woman aged 45-65 years in good health. CDR3 sequence: CASSQVVSREQYF. CDR3 coding DNA: TGTGCCAGCAGCCAAGTAGTCAGCCGCGAGCAGTACTTC.